The 21 T cell receptor beta chains below come from one sample, sequenced in a study of blood T cell repertoires in COVID-19. Assay used: immunoSEQ multiplex PCR; TCRdb lists only in-frame clones, some missing. The profile shows 200,000 to 250,000 clones, 83% of them singletons. The sample taken for sequencing was peripheral blood. Receptors originate from a young woman with COVID-19, enrolled during active disease.

The table lists this clone with a count of one. The V and J genes are TRBV13 and TRBJ1-2, with D hard to call. The CDR3 spans 11 residues. V was trimmed by 8 bases and J by 2 bases, leaving 6 bases between them. Germline lookup yields CDR1 PRHDT and CDR2 FYEKMQ (reference sequence). DNA of the CDR3: TGTGCCAGCCGCGGGAACTATGGCTACACCTTC. Amino acids: CASRGNYGYTF.

The chain recombines TRBV29-1 with TRBJ1-2, with D possibly TRBD1 on 6 matching bases. The ends were cut back, 4 bases at V and 8 bases at J, with 14 bases in the middle. The germline V gene encodes CDR1 SQVTM and CDR2 ANQGSEA. This CDR3 spans 12 amino acids. DNA of the CDR3: TGCAGCGTTGGCCACGACAGGTTCGGCTACACCTTC. It codes for CSVGHDRFGYTF.

The gene calls are TRBV5-1 and TRBJ2-7; D gene uncertain. Germline V gene sequence: CDR1 SGHRS, CDR2 YFSETQ. The CDR3 spans 12 residues. Between the trimmed V and J ends, which lost 2 bases and 5 bases, there was a span of 8 bases. CDR3: CASSLDTHEQYF. In DNA, the CDR3 is TGCGCCAGCAGCTTAGACACCCACGAGCAGTACTTC.

The chain recombines TRBV7-9 with TRBJ2-7, with 11 bases matching TRBD1. Germline V CDR1 and CDR2: SEHNR, FQNEAQ (reference sequence). The CDR3 contains 15 residues. J lost 4 bases, V lost 4 bases, and 6 bases had no gene match. The CDR3 region is CASSSPGQGEYEQYF. In DNA form, the CDR3 reads TGTGCCAGCAGCTCTCCGGGACAGGGGGAGTACGAGCAGTACTTC.

The V call is TRBV6-4, the J call TRBJ2-5; 8 positions match TRBD2. V was pared by 3 bases and J by 3 bases, with 9 bases of the junction left unmatched. Germline CDR1 reads MRHNA; CDR2 reads SNTAGT. The CDR3 is made up of 16 amino acids. Here the CDR3 DNA reads TGTGCCAGCAGTGAGTACCACACTAGCGGAAAAGAGACCCAGTACTTC. It yields the protein CASSEYHTSGKETQYF.

This rearrangement joins TRBV7-3 to TRBJ2-7, with 7 bases lining up with TRBD1. The CDR3 loop spans 14 amino acids. The junction had 5 bases not matched to a gene; V was cut back by 0 bases and J by 6 bases. Germline V gene data show CDR1 as SGHTA and CDR2 as FQGTGA. This CDR3 is CASSLTRTGSEQYF. CDR3 nucleotide sequence: TGTGCCAGCAGCTTAACGCGGACAGGTTCCGAGCAGTACTTC.

This clone was observed once. This chain connects TRBV7-2 to TRBJ2-1; 10 positions match TRBD2. This CDR3 is built from 15 residues. V gave up 5 bases and J gave up 6 bases; unmatched junction bases: 7. CDR1 and CDR2 from the germline V gene are SGHTA and FQGNSA. The CDR3 bases are TGTGCCAGCAGCCTGACCAGCGGGGGGGCCAATGAGCAGTTCTTC. Encoded protein: CASSLTSGGANEQFF. The complete variable domain, with remaining parts taken from reference TRBV7-2 and TRBJ2-1, reads GAGVSQSPSNKVTEKGKDVELRCDPISGHTALYWYRQSLGQGLEFLIYFQGNSAPDKSGLPSDRFSAERTGGSVSTLTIQRTQQEDSAVYLCASSLTSGGANEQFFGPGTRLTVL.

The gene calls are TRBV7-9 and TRBJ1-6; 7 bases are a match to TRBD1. The CDR3 extends over 15 amino acids. Trimming took 5 bases from V and 6 from J; bases not matched to a gene: 7. From germline, CDR1 is SEHNR and CDR2 FQNEAQ (reference sequence). CDR3 nucleotides: TGTGCCAGCAGCCCCCCGGGACAGACTAATTCACCCCTCCACTTT. It translates to CASSPPGQTNSPLHF.

J is TRBJ2-1 and V is TRBV9; D is perhaps TRBD2 (5 bases). The germline V gene encodes CDR1 SGDLS and CDR2 YYNGEE. Trimming shortened V by 0 bases and J by 10 bases, and 8 bases separated the two germline ends. The CDR3 runs to 12 residues. The CDR3 DNA reads TGTGCCAGCAGCGTAGCTTGGGAGGAGCAGTTCTTC. Translated: CASSVAWEEQFF. Based on the CDR3 plus reference TRBV9 and TRBJ2-1, the full variable domain is DSGVTQTPKHLITATGQRVTLRCSPRSGDLSVYWYQQSLDQGLQFLIQYYNGEERAKGNILERFSAQQFPDLHSELNLSSLELGDSALYFCASSVAWEEQFFGPGTRLTVL.

The chain carries TRBV4-1 and TRBJ2-2; weak D call: TRBD2 (5 bases). Germline V gene sequence: CDR1 MGHRA, CDR2 YSYEKL. The CDR3 contains 16 residues. The V end lost 1 base, the J end lost 2 bases, and 11 bases lay between the germline ends. The CDR3 region is CASSQAAAGNTGELFF. In DNA, the CDR3 is TGCGCCAGCAGCCAAGCTGCGGCGGGCAACACCGGGGAGCTGTTTTTT.

This sequence joins TRBV28 and TRBJ2-7, with 10 nucleotides matching TRBD2. The CDR3 has 16 residues. From germline, CDR1 is MDHEN and CDR2 SYDVKM. Unmatched junction bases numbered 9, after V lost 5 bases and J lost 2 bases. CDR3 loop: CASSHPRGTSAYEQYF. CDR3 nucleotides: TGTGCCAGCAGTCATCCCAGGGGGACTAGCGCCTACGAGCAGTACTTC.

The chain has TRBV5-1 and TRBJ1-4; 8 positions match TRBD1. CDR3 size: 15 residues. CDR1 and CDR2 (germline): SGHRS, YFSETQ. Losses at the gene ends were 5 bases for V and 4 bases for J; bases not matched to a gene: 7. The CDR3 sequence: CASSPYTGGNEKLFF. For the CDR3, the DNA is TGCGCCAGCAGTCCCTACACAGGGGGTAATGAAAAACTGTTTTTT.

The genes are TRBV19 and TRBJ2-7, with D possibly being TRBD1 (5 bases). Trimming stripped 1 base from V and 0 bases from J, with 10 bases between. The CDR3 consists of 15 residues. Germline V gives CDR1 LNHDA, CDR2 SQIVND (reference sequence). This CDR3 reads CASSIVQGGSYEQYF. CDR3 nucleotides: TGTGCCAGTAGTATAGTCCAGGGCGGCTCCTACGAGCAGTACTTC.

The chain links TRBV5-4 to TRBJ2-7; TRBD2 might be the D (6 bases). V dropped 4 bases and J dropped 2 bases, with 10 bases sitting between them. This CDR3 is 13 amino acids long. Per the germline V gene, CDR1 is SGHNT and CDR2 is YYREEE (reference sequence). The CDR3 sequence: CASSTGGTYEQYF. The CDR3 nucleotides read TGTGCCAGCAGCACCGGGGGAACCTACGAGCAGTACTTC.

The chain recombines TRBV20-1 with TRBJ1-2, with a weak D call TRBD1 (5 bases). In germline, CDR1 is DFQATT, CDR2 SNEGSKA (reference sequence). CDR3 length: 13 amino acids. Between the trimmed V and J ends, which lost 3 bases and 4 bases, there was a span of 12 bases. The CDR3 nucleotides read TGCAGTGCTAGTACAGGAGACGGCTATGGCTACACCTTC. Translating gives CSASTGDGYGYTF.

The chain uses TRBV7-2 and TRBJ2-4; tentative D call: TRBD1 (5 bases). This CDR3 comprises 13 residues. V gave up 4 bases and J gave up 7 bases, with 11 bases separating them. CDR1 and CDR2 (germline): SGHTA, FQGNSA. CDR3 DNA: TGTGCCAGCAGCTCCCCAGGGAAGAACATTCAGTACTTC. This sequence encodes CASSSPGKNIQYF.

This clone was seen a few times. The gene calls are TRBV7-8 and TRBJ2-2, with a tentative D call TRBD1 (5 bases). V was clipped by 1 base and J by 5 bases, with 5 bases between them. Germline CDR1 reads SGHVS; CDR2 reads FQNEAQ. The CDR3 is 13 residues long. The CDR3 DNA follows: TGTGCCAGCAGCTTAGACAGGACCGGGGAGCTGTTTTTT. Its protein product is CASSLDRTGELFF.

V gene TRBV9 combines with J gene TRBJ2-3; 13 nucleotides line up with TRBD2. Germline values: CDR1 SGDLS, CDR2 YYNGEE. V lost 2 bases and J lost 0; bases outside the gene matches: 3. This CDR3 contains 17 residues. The CDR3 coding sequence is TGTGCCAGCAGCGTCCGGACTAGCGGGGGAAGCACAGATACGCAGTATTTT. Translated, it gives CASSVRTSGGSTDTQYF. The complete variable domain, with remaining parts taken from reference TRBV9 and TRBJ2-3, reads DSGVTQTPKHLITATGQRVTLRCSPRSGDLSVYWYQQSLDQGLQFLIQYYNGEERAKGNILERFSAQQFPDLHSELNLSSLELGDSALYFCASSVRTSGGSTDTQYFGPGTRLTVL.

This clone occurred once. The chain recombines TRBV29-1 with TRBJ2-3, with unresolved D. CDR3 size: 13 residues. Germline V gene sequence: CDR1 SQVTM, CDR2 ANQGSEA. V shed 6 bases and J shed 2 bases, with 12 bases lying between them. CDR3 sequence: CSVSFTITDTQYF. The CDR3 DNA reads as TGCAGCGTGAGCTTTACGATCACAGATACGCAGTATTTT.

The rearrangement joins TRBV7-7 to TRBJ2-5; 12 nucleotides line up with TRBD2. This CDR3 comprises 15 residues. Looked up from germline, CDR1 is SSHAT and CDR2 is FNYEAQ (reference sequence). V shed 3 bases, J shed 4 bases, and the junction held 3 bases outside the gene matches. The CDR3 here is CASSLGGLAGETQYF. The CDR3 coding sequence is TGTGCCAGCAGCTTGGGGGGACTAGCGGGAGAGACCCAGTACTTC. Full variable domain (missing parts from reference TRBV7-7 and TRBJ2-5): GAGVSQSPRYKVTKRGQDVTLRCDPISSHATLYWYQQALGQGPEFLTYFNYEAQPDKSGLPSDRFSAERPEGSISTLTIQRTEQRDSAMYRCASSLGGLAGETQYFGPGTRLLVL.

The rearrangement uses TRBV4-1 and TRBJ2-3; D is ambiguous. Germline lookup yields CDR1 MGHRA and CDR2 YSYEKL. This CDR3 has 12 residues. Trimming pared 3 bases from V and 4 bases from J, leaving 5 bases between. This chain's CDR3 is CASSHIADTQYF. The CDR3 nucleotides are TGCGCCAGCAGCCATATCGCAGATACGCAGTATTTT.